Below, one T cell receptor beta chain is given with its context. This sample stems from a study of blood T cells in healthy people across ages. Whole-study context: Template switching picked up about one barcoded beta molecule for each two T cells.

The CDR3 contains 15 residues. Trimming shortened V by 3 bases and J by 0 bases, and 9 bases separated the two germline ends. Primers used in a second PCR of about 7 to 12 cycles were a sample-barcoded 5' primer and a J-beta primer mix. Each sample yielded at least 3 million CDR3-containing paired-end reads. One entry per CDR3 protein results from TCRdb running MiXCR on the 5' RACE reads. The sample has 550,000 to 600,000 distinct CDR3 sequences, under 55% seen once. Each donor was a healthy Caucasian individual from Russia, aged about 6 to 90. J is TRBJ2-1 and V is TRBV12-3 or TRBV12-4; D may be TRBD1 or TRBD2 (5 bases each). This TCR was recovered from a man older than 75 in good health. The specimen sequenced was blood. CDR3 region: CASSFGAPSYNEQFF. For the CDR3, the DNA is TGTGCCAGCAGTTTCGGGGCTCCCTCCTACAATGAGCAGTTCTTC.